The present TCR beta chain was sequenced within a study of T cell responses to AZD1222 COVID-19 vaccine. Study-wide results and limits: In a largely white British group with more females than males, clonal diversity was possibly underestimated. Elevations in Spike-specific TCR breadth and depth followed administration of two AZD1222 doses. Every sample of the repertoires postdated the peak T cell response. Within unmutated variant regions lay the reported targets of nearly half of spike-specific TCRs.

Trimming cost V 4 bases and J 4 bases; bases outside gene matches: 1. The germline V gene encodes CDR1 MRHNA and CDR2 SNTAGT. This CDR3 comprises 15 residues. This clone was picked up one time. No antigen is known for it. A read error may be the cause here, since a much bigger clone is one base away. Other DNA sequences within the sample encode an identical CDR3. Produced via immunoSEQ multiplex PCR; TCRdb's table is partial and in-frame only. In the table there are around 160,000 clones, around 90% of which are singletons. The chain recombines TRBV6-4 with TRBJ2-3; the match to TRBD2 covers 14 bases. The specimen was peripheral blood, collected on day 0 of MenACWY control vaccination. The TCR sequence derives from an adult in good health. The CDR3 nucleotides are TGTGCCAGCAGTGGACTAGCGGGAGGGCCAGATACGCAGTATTTT. Translation gives CASSGLAGGPDTQYF.